Presented here are 18 T cell receptor beta chains from one specimen sequenced in a study of cytomegalovirus exposure and HLA in healthy donors (dated by TCRdb to 2016 to 2017). Receptors were amplified or captured by the immunoSEQ multiplex PCR assay. For the multiplex PCR, a mixture combining 60 forward primers for TCR Vbeta segments and 13 reverse primers for TCR Jbeta segments was used. The immuneACCESS repertoire file appears here via TCRdb, limited to in-frame rearrangements. These files lack a portion of the clones; in checked studies, under half of the deficit traces to unresolved V genes, and the cause of the others is not known. Across this sample there are over 150,000 clones, with around 70% seen only once. The top ten constitute about 2% of the sample. The sequenced sample consisted of PBMCs. The receptors were gathered from a man aged 25 to 40 in good health and CMV-seronegative.

V gene TRBV6-5 combines with J gene TRBJ1-5; no clear D gene. The CDR3 totals 13 residues. Trimming stripped 5 bases from V and 3 bases from J, with 8 bases between. The germline gives CDR1 MNHEY, CDR2 SVGAGI. CDR3 residues: CASSQTTNQPQHF. The CDR3 nucleotides are TGTGCCAGCAGTCAGACAACCAATCAGCCCCAGCATTTT.

This chain uses TRBV4-1 with TRBJ1-6, with a weak D call TRBD1 (5 bases). Trimming shortened V by 1 base and J by 8 bases, and 12 bases separated the two germline ends. Germline V gene sequence: CDR1 MGHRA, CDR2 YSYEKL. This CDR3 is built from 15 residues. DNA of the CDR3: TGCGCCAGCAGCCAAGGGTTCAGGGCCCATTCACCCCTCCACTTT. It specifies CASSQGFRAHSPLHF.

The chain recombines TRBV19 with TRBJ1-1, with 8 bases that match TRBD1. Looked up from germline, CDR1 is LNHDA and CDR2 is SQIVND (reference sequence). The CDR3 runs 14 residues. Trimming took 4 bases from V and 5 from J; bases not matched to a gene: 6. This CDR3 is CASSNDRGGTEAFF. The CDR3 DNA reads as TGTGCCAGTAGTAATGACAGGGGTGGGACTGAAGCTTTCTTT.

The chain links TRBV2 to TRBJ2-2; 7 bases map to TRBD1. CDR3 length: 14 residues. Looked up from germline, CDR1 is SNHLY and CDR2 is FYNNEI. The J segment lost 1 base and the V segment lost 4 bases, leaving 0 bases of the junction unmatched. CDR3 coding DNA: TGTGCCAGCAGTGGGGACAGGAACACCGGGGAGCTGTTTTTT. Its translation: CASSGDRNTGELFF.

The sample holds one count of this clone. This CDR3 is CASSLLQGASTQYF. The CDR3, as DNA: TGTGCCAGCAGCTTACTACAGGGGGCCTCCACGCAGTATTTT. The chain couples TRBV7-9 to TRBJ2-3; 9 bases match TRBD1. Unmatched junction bases numbered 6, after V lost 2 bases and J lost 9 bases. The germline V gene has CDR1 SEHNR and CDR2 FQNEAQ (reference sequence). The CDR3 contains 14 residues.

CDR3 nucleotide sequence: TGTGCCAGCAGTCCCCTTGGCGAGGGTGGCTACACCTTC. Its translation: CASSPLGEGGYTF. The chain is built from TRBV6-1 and TRBJ1-2; D is unclear. In germline, CDR1 is MNHNS, CDR2 SASEGT. Trimming removed 5 bases at V and 7 bases at J, with 14 bases between. The CDR3 contains 13 residues.

V gene TRBV12-5 combines with J gene TRBJ2-1, with D possibly being TRBD1 (6 bases). With 2 bases removed from V and 7 bases from J, the gap between germline ends came to 9 bases. The germline CDR1 and CDR2 sequences are LGHNT and FRNRAP. The CDR3 consists of 13 residues. The CDR3 sequence: CASGLIQGNEQFF. CDR3 nucleotide sequence: TGTGCTAGTGGTTTGATACAGGGTAATGAGCAGTTCTTC.

The chain recombines TRBV15 with TRBJ1-3; D remains ambiguous. The CDR3 spans 14 residues. The V and J ends lost 3 bases and 0 bases respectively, with 6 bases between them. Germline values: CDR1 LNHNV, CDR2 YYDKDF (reference sequence). CDR3 nucleotide sequence: TGTGCCACCAGCAGCAGGATCTCTGGAAACACCATATATTTT. Its protein is CATSSRISGNTIYF.

This chain connects TRBV2 to TRBJ2-1, with 14 bases matching TRBD2. The trim removed 6 bases at V and 7 bases at J, leaving 5 bases unmatched. CDR3 length equals 15 residues. In germline, CDR1 is SNHLY, CDR2 FYNNEI. CDR3: CASRPTSGGGNEQFF. CDR3 sequence (DNA): TGTGCCAGCAGGCCGACTAGCGGGGGGGGAAATGAGCAGTTCTTC.

The V call is TRBV28, the J call TRBJ2-1; D gene ambiguous. Germline CDR1 and CDR2: MDHEN and SYDVKM. The CDR3 contains 14 residues. Trimming left V 7 bases short and J 0 bases short, with 10 bases between. The CDR3 region has the DNA TGTGCCAGCATTTCCACTTCCTCCTACAATGAGCAGTTCTTC. Its protein product is CASISTSSYNEQFF.

The gene calls are TRBV13 and TRBJ2-1; 7 nucleotides match TRBD1. Germline-derived CDR1 and CDR2 are PRHDT and FYEKMQ (reference sequence). This CDR3 spans 13 amino acids. Trimming took 5 bases from V and 6 from J; bases not matched to a gene: 4. The CDR3 DNA follows: TGTGCCAGCAGCCCGAACAGGGGCAATGAGCAGTTCTTC. The encoded protein is CASSPNRGNEQFF.

Worth noting for this clone: One end of the junction does not line up with germline, which may come from a read error. V is TRBV6-6 and J is TRBJ1-2; 7 bases map to TRBD1. Per germline, CDR1 MNHNY and CDR2 SVGAGI (reference sequence). The CDR3 is made up of 14 amino acids. The CDR3 DNA follows: TGTGCCAGCAGTTCTAGTGACAGGGAAGATGGCTACCCCTTC. It encodes CASSSSDREDGYPF.

The chain combines TRBV5-6 with TRBJ2-7, with 8 bases matching TRBD1. The CDR3 extends over 13 amino acids. Germline CDR1 and CDR2: SGHDT and YYEEEE. J lost 5 bases, V lost 4 bases, and 5 bases had no gene match. The CDR3 sequence: CASSLTDRDEQYF. The DNA for the CDR3 is TGTGCCAGCAGCCTAACGGACAGGGACGAGCAGTACTTC.

The table lists this clone with a few counts. V and J are TRBV5-6 and TRBJ1-2, with D uncertain. The CDR3 contains 14 residues. Germline CDR1 is SGHDT and CDR2 is YYEEEE. Trimming cost V 1 base and J 0 bases, with 7 bases left between them. The CDR3 sequence is CASSLSQANYGYTF. In DNA, the CDR3 is TGTGCCAGCAGCTTGTCACAAGCTAACTATGGCTACACCTTC.

The chain couples TRBV5-1 to TRBJ2-7, with 8 bases aligning to TRBD1. Losses at the gene ends were 4 bases for V and 3 bases for J; bases not matched to a gene: 9. This CDR3 has 15 amino acids. CDR1 is SGHRS and CDR2 is YFSETQ in the germline V gene. As DNA, the CDR3 is TGCGCCAGCAGCGTAGAGGGACAGGCCAACTACGAGCAGTACTTC. Its protein product is CASSVEGQANYEQYF.

The chain's CDR3 is CASSPQGSGGIYEQFF. As DNA, the CDR3 is TGTGCCAGCAGCCCCCAGGGAAGCGGGGGTATCTATGAGCAGTTCTTC. The chain joins TRBV14 to TRBJ2-1; TRBD2 matches 8 bases. This CDR3 has 16 amino acids. After removal of 4 bases from V and 8 bases from J, the junction contained 13 bases not matched to a gene. The germline V gene has CDR1 SGHDN and CDR2 FVKESK.

The sample holds one count of this clone. The genes are TRBV5-1 and TRBJ2-1; TRBD1 aligns across 7 bases. The CDR3 is 16 amino acids. From germline, CDR1 is SGHRS and CDR2 YFSETQ. Trimming cost V 4 bases and J 1 base; bases outside gene matches: 8. The CDR3 loop is CASSPGTVQSYNEQFF. The CDR3 region has the DNA TGCGCCAGCAGCCCCGGGACAGTTCAGTCCTACAATGAGCAGTTCTTC.

The rearrangement joins TRBV11-2 to TRBJ1-3; the D gene is possibly TRBD1 (5 bases). The germline CDR1 and CDR2 sequences are SGHAT and FQNNGV. V was pared by 4 bases and J by 6 bases, with 19 bases between. The CDR3 covers 16 residues. The CDR3 loop reads CASSSGGGAGLNTIYF. CDR3 nucleotide sequence: TGTGCCAGCAGCTCCGGGGGTGGAGCCGGTTTAAACACCATATATTTT.